Each of the 10 T cell receptor beta chains below was sequenced from the same sample in a study of T cell changes during pregnancy in multiple sclerosis. The method was immunoSEQ multiplex PCR; TCRdb's version includes in-frame clones alone and lacks a portion of them. Seen here are under 50,000 clones, roughly 93% observed once, and the top ten hold about 0.32%. The source material was CD4+ T cells from peripheral blood mononuclear cells, sampled after pregnancy. The receptors come from a female donor with multiple sclerosis, enrolled in a pregnancy study.

V usage is TRBV27 and J usage is TRBJ2-7, with D tentatively TRBD2 (5 bases). Trimming pared 2 bases from V and 2 bases from J, leaving 13 bases between. In germline, CDR1 is MNHEY, CDR2 SMNVEV (reference sequence). This CDR3 has 15 residues. The CDR3 loop is CASSLMSGTTYEQYF. The CDR3 region has the DNA TGTGCCAGCAGTTTAATGAGCGGCACCACCTACGAGCAGTACTTC.

The gene calls are TRBV4-1 and TRBJ1-4, with D unclear. The CDR3 contains 15 residues. Germline V CDR1 and CDR2: MGHRA, YSYEKL. The germline V and J ends were trimmed by 3 bases and 7 bases, with 15 bases remaining between them. This CDR3 reads CASSHGRAVFEKLFF. The CDR3 bases are TGCGCCAGCAGCCACGGGCGGGCGGTTTTTGAAAAACTGTTTTTT.

J is TRBJ1-2 and V is TRBV6-1; D may be TRBD1 (5 bases). The germline V and J ends were trimmed by 1 base and 8 bases, with 17 bases remaining between them. Germline V gene data show CDR1 as MNHNS and CDR2 as SASEGT. The CDR3 is made up of 15 amino acids. The CDR3 protein is CASSEGPTTRVGYTF. The CDR3 nucleotides are TGTGCCAGCAGTGAAGGGCCCACAACCAGGGTCGGCTACACCTTC.

The rearrangement joins TRBV5-6 to TRBJ1-2, with TRBD1 identical over 12 bases. In germline, CDR1 is SGHDT, CDR2 YYEEEE. The length of the CDR3 is 19 residues. The V and J ends lost 1 base and 0 bases, in that order; junction bases with no gene match: 10. Here the CDR3 reads CASSLYGPGQGASNYGYTF. CDR3 coding DNA: TGTGCCAGCAGCTTGTATGGCCCGGGACAGGGGGCCTCTAACTATGGCTACACCTTC.

J is TRBJ1-1 and V is TRBV7-3; TRBD1 matches at 7 bases. Germline CDR1 reads SGHTA; CDR2 reads FQGTGA. Trimming took 4 bases from V and 1 from J; bases not matched to a gene: 6. This CDR3 is built from 15 residues. The CDR3 is CASSSQGQKNTEAFF. The CDR3 DNA reads as TGTGCCAGCAGCTCACAGGGACAGAAGAACACTGAAGCTTTCTTT.

In DNA, the CDR3 is TGTGCCAGCAGAGGTGACAGGGAATTCTCCTACGAGCAGTACTTC. Encoded protein: CASRGDREFSYEQYF. The chain joins TRBV6-1 to TRBJ2-7; 7 nucleotides line up with TRBD1. The V gene's germline CDR1 is MNHNS and CDR2 SASEGT. The trim removed 6 bases at V and 0 bases at J, leaving 8 bases unmatched. The CDR3 has 15 amino acids.

The CDR3 loop is CASSRLRLRAEAFF. The CDR3 nucleotides are TGTGCCAGTAGTAGACTAAGACTTCGAGCTGAAGCTTTCTTT. The chain uses TRBV19 and TRBJ1-1; no clear D gene. The length of the CDR3 is 14 residues. Looked up from germline, CDR1 is LNHDA and CDR2 is SQIVND (reference sequence). With 4 bases removed from V and 6 bases from J, the gap between germline ends came to 15 bases.

V gene TRBV29-1 combines with J gene TRBJ2-6; D unresolved. The germline gives CDR1 SQVTM, CDR2 ANQGSEA. The CDR3 is 12 residues long. The V end was cut by 6 bases, the J end by 1 base, with 4 bases between. CDR3 protein: CSVNSGANVLTF. Written as DNA, the CDR3 is TGCAGCGTCAATTCTGGGGCCAACGTCCTGACTTTC.

Worth noting for this clone: The same CDR3 is also encoded by other DNA sequences in this sample. The CDR3 nucleotides are TGTGCCAGCAGTGGACAGCAAAATCAGCCCCAGCATTTT. Its translation is CASSGQQNQPQHF. The chain couples TRBV6-5 to TRBJ1-5; perhaps TRBD1 as D (6 bases). Trimming shortened V by 5 bases and J by 4 bases, and 9 bases separated the two germline ends. Germline-derived CDR1 and CDR2 are MNHEY and SVGAGI. There are 13 residues in the CDR3.

This chain links TRBV5-1 with TRBJ2-1, with a possible D match to TRBD2 (6 bases). There are 16 residues in the CDR3. Germline V gene data show CDR1 as SGHRS and CDR2 as YFSETQ. V shed 4 bases and J shed 0 bases, with 14 bases lying between them. CDR3 bases: TGCGCCAGCAGCGCCAGCGTGCGGGGCTCCTACAATGAGCAGTTCTTC. The encoded protein is CASSASVRGSYNEQFF.